This TCR beta chain originates from a study of T cell responses to AZD1222 COVID-19 vaccine. Comments on this clone: Its antigen is unknown.

TCRdb's copy holds only in-frame clones and misses some; the assay was immunoSEQ multiplex PCR. The sample yields 100,000 to 110,000 clones, more than 75% seen once. Findings and limits, study-wide: Recipients of AZD1222 seropositive at baseline numbered only five or six.

V was shortened by 2 bases and J by 5 bases, with 13 bases between the two germline ends. CDR3 length equals 14 residues. Germline values: CDR1 LGHDT, CDR2 YNNKEL (reference sequence). The sequence was obtained from an adult in good health. The V gene is TRBV3-1 (or the pseudogene TRBV3-2), the J gene TRBJ2-7; weak D call: TRBD1 (5 bases). This specimen was peripheral blood, taken on day 0 of MenACWY control vaccination. In DNA, the CDR3 is TGTGCCAGCAGCCAAAACAGGCGAAAGAACGAGCAGTACTTC. Translating it yields CASSQNRRKNEQYF.